These 30 T cell receptor beta chains were sequenced from one sample in a study of identical twins. MiXCR, run by TCRdb on the 5' RACE reads, gives a single entry per CDR3 protein. The table shows hundreds of thousands of distinct CDR3 sequences, with 18% occurring only once. The sample also formed part of further work on T cells expressing NK-cell markers.

The specimen sequenced was PBMCs. The source of these receptors is a woman younger than 35 in good health.

The rearrangement joins TRBV5-5 to TRBJ2-7, with no clear D. CDR1 and CDR2 from the germline V gene are SGHKS and YYEKEE (reference sequence). Between the trimmed V and J ends, which lost 0 bases and 2 bases, there was a span of 12 bases. This CDR3 contains 15 residues. The CDR3 region has the DNA TGTGCCAGCAGCTTGGTTCCCTTAGGGACCTACGAGCAGTACTTC. Protein: CASSLVPLGTYEQYF. Supplemented by reference TRBV5-5 and TRBJ2-7, the full variable domain reads DAGVTQSPTHLIKTRGQQVTLRCSPISGHKSVSWYQQVLGQGPQFIFQYYEKEERGRGNFPDRFSARQFPNYSSELNVNALLLGDSALYLCASSLVPLGTYEQYFGPGTRLTVT.

V is TRBV7-2 and J is TRBJ2-7, with unresolved D. The V end was cut by 5 bases, the J end by 5 bases, with 13 bases between. CDR1 is SGHTA and CDR2 is FQGNSA in the germline V gene. The CDR3 has 13 residues. DNA for the CDR3: TGTGCCAGCAGCCCCCGAGTCTTCGACGAGCAGTACTTC. Amino acids: CASSPRVFDEQYF.

This clonotype was counted between two and nine times. The chain recombines TRBV6-5 with TRBJ2-1; 7 bases fit TRBD2. Unmatched junction bases numbered 15, after V lost 2 bases and J lost 2 bases. The germline gives CDR1 MNHEY, CDR2 SVGAGI. The CDR3 sequence is 19 residues long. The CDR3 sequence: CASSYRWAGEVITYNEQFF. CDR3 DNA: TGTGCCAGCAGTTACCGGTGGGCGGGAGAGGTCATCACCTACAATGAGCAGTTCTTC.

V is TRBV29-1 and J is TRBJ2-3, with a tentative D call TRBD2 (6 bases). Per the germline V gene, CDR1 is SQVTM and CDR2 is ANQGSEA. The CDR3 is 15 residues long. Deletions cut 6 bases from V and 0 bases from J, with 16 bases between. CDR3 sequence (DNA): TGCAGCGTCGGAGCGCTAGCGCTTAGCACAGATACGCAGTATTTT. This sequence encodes CSVGALALSTDTQYF.

This clonotype was counted between two and nine times. The chain uses TRBV7-2 and TRBJ2-7; maybe TRBD2 (5 bases). CDR1 and CDR2 (germline): SGHTA, FQGNSA. CDR3 length equals 14 residues. V was trimmed by 0 bases and J by 3 bases, leaving 9 bases between them. The CDR3 DNA reads as TGTGCCAGCAGCTTAGCTGGCGGGTACTACGAGCAGTACTTC. Protein product: CASSLAGGYYEQYF. The full variable domain, its missing parts supplied by reference TRBV7-2 and TRBJ2-7, is GAGVSQSPSNKVTEKGKDVELRCDPISGHTALYWYRQSLGQGLEFLIYFQGNSAPDKSGLPSDRFSAERTGGSVSTLTIQRTQQEDSAVYLCASSLAGGYYEQYFGPGTRLTVT.

In its sample, this clonotype was seen many times. This chain links TRBV5-1 with TRBJ2-7, with D hard to call. The V and J ends lost 0 bases and 2 bases respectively, with 6 bases between them. From germline, CDR1 is SGHRS and CDR2 YFSETQ. The CDR3 loop spans 13 amino acids. CDR3 DNA: TGCGCCAGCAGCTTGGGCCCGACCTACGAGCAGTACTTC. Residues: CASSLGPTYEQYF.

The table lists this clonotype with a few counts. V is TRBV6-1 and J is TRBJ2-1; 10 bases match TRBD1. The CDR3 consists of 13 residues. Trimming cost V 7 bases and J 4 bases; bases outside gene matches: 1. Germline values: CDR1 MNHNS, CDR2 SASEGT. The DNA for the CDR3 is TGTGCCAGCACGGGACAGGGGTACAATGAGCAGTTCTTC. Residues: CASTGQGYNEQFF.

The chain links TRBV12-3 or TRBV12-4 to TRBJ1-3; no clear D. V dropped 5 bases and J dropped 4 bases, with 6 bases sitting between them. The CDR3 totals 12 residues. CDR3 coding DNA: TGTGCCAGCAGTCCCTTAGGAAACACCATATATTTT. This codes for CASSPLGNTIYF.

This clonotype has only a few counts. The chain recombines TRBV4-2 with TRBJ2-1, with D possibly being TRBD1 or TRBD2 (5 bases each). Trimming took off 0 bases at V and 3 bases at J, with 12 bases between the two ends. CDR1 LGHNA and CDR2 YNFKEQ come from the germline V gene. The CDR3 spans 16 residues. The CDR3 DNA reads as TGTGCCAGCAGCCAAGAACCGTGGGGGTACTACAATGAGCAGTTCTTC. The encoded protein is CASSQEPWGYYNEQFF.

This clonotype was recorded a few times. This rearrangement joins TRBV12-3 or TRBV12-4 to TRBJ2-5; the match to TRBD1 covers 8 bases. This CDR3 contains 14 residues. V dropped 4 bases and J dropped 0; count of bases not matched to a gene: 1. The CDR3 nucleotides are TGTGCCAGCAGTTGGGACAGGTACCAAGAGACCCAGTACTTC. The encoded protein is CASSWDRYQETQYF.

V usage is TRBV20-1 and J usage is TRBJ2-1; 9 bases agree with TRBD2. The CDR3 has 14 residues. The germline V gene encodes CDR1 DFQATT and CDR2 SNEGSKA (reference sequence). CDR3 protein: CSQTSGTLANEQFF. CDR3 sequence (DNA): TGCAGCCAGACTAGCGGAACTTTGGCGAATGAGCAGTTCTTC.

This clonotype was seen a handful of times. The CDR3 nucleotides are TGTGCCAGCAACAAACTAGCGGGAGGGGCCCGTGGTACGCAGTATTTT. Its translation: CASNKLAGGARGTQYF. The gene calls are TRBV7-2 and TRBJ2-3, with TRBD2 matching 13 bases. CDR3 size: 16 residues. V lost 7 bases and J lost 8; bases outside the gene matches: 12. Per the germline V gene, CDR1 is SGHTA and CDR2 is FQGNSA.

This clonotype was seen repeatedly, ten times or more. The J gene is TRBJ2-4, the V gene TRBV12-3 or TRBV12-4; no reliable D call. Trimming left V 4 bases short and J 0 bases short, with 10 bases between. The CDR3 spans 15 residues. The DNA of the CDR3 is TGTGCCAGCAGTTCCCAAGGGTTAGCCAAAAACATTCAGTACTTC. It encodes CASSSQGLAKNIQYF.

This clonotype has just a few counts. V is TRBV20-1 and J is TRBJ1-5; tentatively, D is TRBD1 (6 bases). The CDR3 totals 14 residues. Trimming stripped 6 bases from V and 2 bases from J, with 14 bases between. Per the germline V gene, CDR1 is DFQATT and CDR2 is SNEGSKA (reference sequence). The DNA of the CDR3 is TGCAGTGCCCACGGGAGGGGGGGCAATCAGCCCCAGCATTTT. Translation gives CSAHGRGGNQPQHF.

V and J are TRBV20-1 and TRBJ2-7; D gene uncertain. The CDR3 has 12 residues. Looked up from germline, CDR1 is DFQATT and CDR2 is SNEGSKA (reference sequence). The V end was cut by 6 bases, the J end by 5 bases, with 14 bases between. CDR3: CSAHLRDNEQYF. The CDR3 DNA follows: TGCAGTGCACACCTCCGAGACAACGAGCAGTACTTC.

This clonotype was counted a few times. The rearrangement uses TRBV3-1 and TRBJ2-5, with D perhaps given as TRBD1 or TRBD2 (5 bases each). Germline V gene data show CDR1 as LGHDT and CDR2 as YNNKEL (reference sequence). The CDR3 has 14 residues. V lost 1 base, J lost 4 bases, and 10 bases lay in between. The CDR3: CASSQAGRVETQYF. The CDR3 DNA reads TGTGCCAGCAGCCAAGCGGGACGAGTAGAGACCCAGTACTTC.

This clonotype was picked up a small number of times. V gene TRBV12-3 or TRBV12-4 combines with J gene TRBJ2-7; 7 positions agree with TRBD1. V trimming: 3 bases; J trimming: 4 bases; junction bases outside the gene matches: 6. The CDR3 consists of 14 residues. The CDR3, as DNA: TGTGCCAGCAGTTTGATAGGGGGCATGTACGAGCAGTACTTC. Its translation: CASSLIGGMYEQYF.

This clonotype was seen a few times. The genes are TRBV27 and TRBJ2-5, with no clear D. There are 13 residues in the CDR3. The V end was cut by 4 bases, the J end by 2 bases, with 8 bases between. The germline V gene has CDR1 MNHEY and CDR2 SMNVEV (reference sequence). The CDR3 reads CASSSASQETQYF. DNA for the CDR3: TGTGCCAGCAGTTCAGCGTCTCAAGAGACCCAGTACTTC.

This clonotype was observed a handful of times. This chain links TRBV12-3 or TRBV12-4 with TRBJ2-3, with 7 bases matching TRBD2. The CDR3 spans 17 residues. V lost 5 bases, J lost 0 bases, and 11 bases stayed unmatched. The CDR3, as DNA: TGTGCCAGCAGTCGGGGGGTCGAGCGGAGTAGCACAGATACGCAGTATTTT. Translating gives CASSRGVERSSTDTQYF.

The V and J genes are TRBV10-1 and TRBJ2-7, with unresolved D. V shed 2 bases and J shed 5 bases, with 13 bases lying between them. Germline-derived CDR1 and CDR2 are WNHNN and SYGVQD (reference sequence). The length of the CDR3 is 14 residues. The CDR3 spells CASSETTGEHEQYF. In DNA, the CDR3 is TGCGCCAGCAGTGAGACGACGGGTGAACACGAGCAGTACTTC.

This clonotype has more than one count but fewer than ten. This chain uses TRBV5-1 with TRBJ2-1; 7 bases agree with TRBD1. The CDR3 is made up of 13 amino acids. J was trimmed by 8 bases and V by 4 bases; bases with no gene match: 6. CDR1 is SGHRS, CDR2 YFSETQ, per germline. The CDR3, as DNA: TGCGCCAGCAGCCCAGGCACAGGGGATGAGCAGTTCTTC. Translation gives CASSPGTGDEQFF.

V gene TRBV9 combines with J gene TRBJ2-1; TRBD2 matches 8 bases. The V gene end was trimmed by 2 bases and the J gene end by 7 bases; junction bases not matched to a gene: 17. Per the germline V gene, CDR1 is SGDLS and CDR2 is YYNGEE. The CDR3 contains 18 residues. The CDR3 reads CASSVGIGGGGGPNEQFF. CDR3 in DNA: TGTGCCAGCAGCGTGGGGATTGGGGGGGGCGGGGGGCCTAATGAGCAGTTCTTC.

In this sample, this clonotype turned up a few times. The rearrangement joins TRBV15 to TRBJ2-2; D is possibly TRBD1 (6 bases). CDR1 is LNHNV, CDR2 YYDKDF, per germline (reference sequence). The V end lost 5 bases, the J end lost 5 bases, and 15 bases lay between the germline ends. The CDR3 loop spans 15 amino acids. CDR3 DNA: TGTGCCACCAGCGTACTGGGACACGTTACCGGGGAGCTGTTTTTT. It specifies CATSVLGHVTGELFF. Full variable domain (missing parts from reference TRBV15 and TRBJ2-2): DAMVIQNPRYQVTQFGKPVTLSCSQTLNHNVMYWYQQKSSQAPKLLFHYYDKDFNNEADTPDNFQSRRPNTSFCFLDIRSPGLGDTAMYLCATSVLGHVTGELFFGEGSRLTVL.

V gene TRBV5-1 combines with J gene TRBJ2-5; D remains unclear. V lost 1 base, J lost 4 bases, and 14 bases lay in between. The CDR3 contains 15 residues. Germline V gives CDR1 SGHRS, CDR2 YFSETQ. The CDR3 DNA reads TGCGCCAGCAGCTTGTCGCAACGCGAGCGAGAGACCCAGTACTTC. It specifies CASSLSQRERETQYF.

This chain links TRBV5-1 with TRBJ2-3; TRBD2 might be the D (5 bases). The CDR3 is 13 residues long. Germline V gene sequence: CDR1 SGHRS, CDR2 YFSETQ. The V and J ends lost 1 base and 6 bases respectively, with 9 bases between them. The CDR3 DNA reads as TGCGCCAGCAGCTTGATTACGGGGGATACGCAGTATTTT. As protein: CASSLITGDTQYF.

The chain is built from TRBV3-1 and TRBJ2-1, with 8 bases matching TRBD1. Germline-derived CDR1 and CDR2 are LGHDT and YNNKEL (reference sequence). Trimming removed 0 bases from V and 3 bases from J; junction bases left unmatched: 7. This CDR3 contains 17 residues. The CDR3 loop reads CASSQDKWGQVYNEQFF. In nucleotides, the CDR3 is TGTGCCAGCAGCCAAGATAAGTGGGGACAGGTCTACAATGAGCAGTTCTTC.

The chain employs TRBV14 and TRBJ2-3; 7 positions agree with TRBD1. The length of the CDR3 is 13 residues. Germline assignment: CDR1 SGHDN and CDR2 FVKESK. The V gene end was trimmed by 4 bases and the J gene end by 10 bases; junction bases not matched to a gene: 8. This chain's CDR3 is CASSPEGQEAQYF. Written as DNA, the CDR3 is TGTGCCAGCAGCCCAGAAGGACAGGAGGCGCAGTATTTT.

This chain uses TRBV10-3 with TRBJ2-7, with a tentative D call TRBD2 (6 bases). V lost 6 bases, J lost 8 bases, and 11 bases lay in between. The CDR3 spans 11 residues. CDR1 and CDR2 from the germline V gene are ENHRY and SYGVKD. CDR3 region: CAISPGEKQYF. The CDR3 nucleotides are TGTGCCATCAGCCCGGGGGAGAAGCAGTACTTC.

The chain couples TRBV13 to TRBJ1-1, with D perhaps matching TRBD1 (6 bases). Trimming took 5 bases from V and 6 from J, leaving 13 bases between them. Germline V gene data show CDR1 as PRHDT and CDR2 as FYEKMQ (reference sequence). The CDR3 runs 13 residues. CDR3 sequence reads: CASSPQGPPEAFF. The CDR3, as DNA: TGTGCCAGCAGCCCACAGGGTCCCCCTGAAGCTTTCTTT.

This clonotype was counted between two and nine times. J is TRBJ1-1 and V is TRBV20-1; the D gene is possibly TRBD1 (6 bases). V was pared by 1 base and J by 8 bases, with 17 bases between. This CDR3 contains 14 residues. Germline V gene lookup returns CDR1 DFQATT and CDR2 SNEGSKA (reference sequence). CDR3 DNA sequence: TGCAGTGCTAGAGTATCGGGGGCGACGGTCGAAGCTTTCTTT. Translation gives CSARVSGATVEAFF.